These 27 T cell receptor beta chains came from one sample sequenced in a study of T cells in Graves' hyperthyroidism and ophthalmopathy. RNA transcripts yielded amplified TCR beta CDR3 regions. Primed by the HTBI set, a first-round RT-PCR was run on the TCR CDR3. MiXCR, run by TCRdb on the multiplex PCR reads, gives a single entry per CDR3 protein. The table includes about 690,000 distinct CDR3 sequences, around 15% detected once. The sequencing input was blood. All receptors come from a man aged 50-59 years with Graves' hyperthyroidism.

This clonotype has a count of ten or more. The gene calls are TRBV12-3 or TRBV12-4 and TRBJ1-5, with D tentatively TRBD1 (5 bases). The CDR3 has 20 amino acids. With 7 bases removed from V and 2 bases from J, the gap between germline ends came to 30 bases. CDR3 protein: CASTLSPLRGGLSGNQPQHF. DNA for the CDR3: TGTGCCAGCACCCTCTCGCCCTTACGTGGGGGTTTATCGGGCAATCAGCCCCAGCATTTT.

This clonotype was counted ten times or more. The rearrangement links TRBV10-3 to TRBJ1-1; 11 bases are shared with TRBD1. This CDR3 has 14 residues. CDR1 and CDR2 from the germline V gene are ENHRY and SYGVKD. V dropped 6 bases and J dropped 5; count of bases not matched to a gene: 5. CDR3 loop: CAIRGTGGGTEAFF. The DNA of the CDR3 is TGTGCCATCAGAGGGACAGGGGGGGGGACTGAAGCTTTCTTT.

The table lists this clonotype with many counts. J is TRBJ2-1 and V is TRBV2, with unresolved D. The CDR3 consists of 12 residues. The germline CDR1 and CDR2 sequences are SNHLY and FYNNEI. Trimming stripped 6 bases from V and 5 bases from J, with 8 bases between. This chain's CDR3 is CASRQFHNEQFF. The DNA for the CDR3 is TGTGCCAGCAGACAGTTCCACAATGAGCAGTTCTTC.

This clonotype appeared a few times. The genes are TRBV5-1 and TRBJ1-2, with D uncertain. Per germline, CDR1 SGHRS and CDR2 YFSETQ. This CDR3 contains 15 residues. Trimming cost V 1 base and J 2 bases, with 12 bases left between them. The CDR3 reads CASSLKGSPNYGYTF. CDR3 sequence (DNA): TGCGCCAGCAGCTTGAAGGGTTCCCCCAACTATGGCTACACCTTC.

V and J are TRBV29-1 and TRBJ1-1; the match to TRBD1 covers 7 bases. Germline-derived CDR1 and CDR2 are SQVTM and ANQGSEA. The V gene end was trimmed by 2 bases and the J gene end by 5 bases; junction bases not matched to a gene: 5. This CDR3 region has 13 residues. The CDR3, as DNA: TGCAGCGTTGAACACGACAGGGCAACTGAAGCTTTCTTT. This translates into CSVEHDRATEAFF.

The rearrangement links TRBV10-1 to TRBJ2-1; possibly TRBD2 for D (5 bases). Germline lookup yields CDR1 WNHNN and CDR2 SYGVQD (reference sequence). The CDR3 contains 14 residues. V was cut by 3 bases and J by 8 bases, with 14 bases left in between. This CDR3 reads CASSDHGESYEQFF. For the CDR3, the DNA is TGCGCCAGCAGTGACCACGGGGAGAGTTATGAGCAGTTCTTC.

This clonotype was counted ten times or more. This sequence joins TRBV7-3 and TRBJ2-7; 9 bases align to TRBD2. CDR3 length equals 13 residues. Unmatched junction bases numbered 5, after V lost 8 bases and J lost 3 bases. Germline V gene lookup returns CDR1 SGHTA and CDR2 FQGTGA. The CDR3 loop is CASGSGRFYEQYF. In DNA, the CDR3 is TGTGCCAGCGGGAGCGGGAGGTTCTACGAGCAGTACTTC.

The sample holds many counts of this clonotype. The V gene is TRBV18, the J gene TRBJ1-4; no clear D gene. The CDR3 has 15 amino acids. The V and J ends lost 2 bases and 4 bases respectively, with 11 bases between them. Germline CDR1 reads KGHSH; CDR2 reads LQKENI. The CDR3 DNA follows: TGTGCCAGCTCACCATCGGCAGGAGTTAATGAAAAACTGTTTTTT. Protein sequence: CASSPSAGVNEKLFF. The full variable domain, in which reference TRBV18 and TRBJ1-4 provide the parts outside the CDR3, is NAGVMQNPRHLVRRRGQEARLRCSPMKGHSHVYWYRQLPEEGLKFMVYLQKENIIDESGMPKERFSAEFPKEGPSILRIQQVVRGDSAAYFCASSPSAGVNEKLFFGSGTQLSVL.

The chain carries TRBV28 and TRBJ2-1, with D perhaps given as TRBD1 or TRBD2 (5 bases each). Germline V gives CDR1 MDHEN, CDR2 SYDVKM. The CDR3 is 15 residues long. Trimming removed 7 bases from V and 0 bases from J, with 13 bases in between. The CDR3 nucleotides are TGTGCCAGCACCTCGGGACCCAGCTCCTACAATGAGCAGTTCTTC. This gives the protein CASTSGPSSYNEQFF.

This clonotype was observed many times. J is TRBJ2-2 and V is TRBV12-5; the D is unclear. V dropped 0 bases and J dropped 1 base, with 9 bases sitting between them. Looked up from germline, CDR1 is LGHNT and CDR2 is FRNRAP. The CDR3 has 16 residues. CDR3 loop: CASGLVRLGNTGELFF. As DNA, the CDR3 is TGTGCTAGTGGTTTGGTACGGCTGGGGAACACCGGGGAGCTGTTTTTT.

The sample holds many counts of this clonotype. The chain links TRBV27 to TRBJ2-7, with D perhaps matching TRBD1 (6 bases). Per the germline V gene, CDR1 is MNHEY and CDR2 is SMNVEV (reference sequence). This CDR3 is built from 11 residues. V was clipped by 6 bases and J by 6 bases, with 9 bases between them. CDR3 region: CASRSGVEQYF. CDR3 nucleotides: TGTGCCAGCAGGTCAGGGGTCGAGCAGTACTTC.

This clonotype was counted at least ten times. The V gene is TRBV12-3 or TRBV12-4, the J gene TRBJ1-2, with D possibly matching TRBD1 (5 bases). The V end was cut by 5 bases, the J end by 4 bases, with 8 bases between. The CDR3 extends over 12 amino acids. The CDR3 protein is CASSPQVYGYTF. CDR3 coding DNA: TGTGCCAGCAGTCCACAGGTCTATGGCTACACCTTC.

In its sample, this clonotype was seen many times. The rearrangement links TRBV6-6 to TRBJ2-3; a possible D gene is TRBD2 (6 bases). CDR1 and CDR2 (germline): MNHNY, SVGAGI (reference sequence). V lost 0 bases to trimming and J lost 2 bases, with 18 bases between them. This CDR3 region has 18 residues. Here the CDR3 reads CASSYSPGGSGSTDTQYF. The DNA of the CDR3 is TGTGCCAGCAGTTACTCCCCCGGTGGTAGCGGCTCCACAGATACGCAGTATTTT.

This chain links TRBV11-1 with TRBJ1-1; D gene uncertain. Per germline, CDR1 SGHAT and CDR2 FQDESV (reference sequence). Trimming took off 5 bases at V and 3 bases at J, with 10 bases between the two ends. The CDR3 extends over 13 amino acids. The CDR3 region is CASSLGRYTEAFF. The DNA of the CDR3 is TGTGCCAGCAGCCTAGGACGGTACACTGAAGCTTTCTTT.

This clonotype has more than one count but fewer than ten. V and J are TRBV5-1 and TRBJ2-3, with TRBD2 matching over 11 bases. V gave up 6 bases and J gave up 3 bases; unmatched junction bases: 3. The CDR3 covers 14 residues. Germline lookup yields CDR1 SGHRS and CDR2 YFSETQ. The CDR3, as DNA: TGCGCCAGCATCGGACTAGCGGGTACAGATACGCAGTATTTT. It specifies CASIGLAGTDTQYF. The variable domain in full, completed from reference TRBV5-1 and TRBJ2-3, reads KAGVTQTPRYLIKTRGQQVTLSCSPISGHRSVSWYQQTPGQGLQFLFEYFSETQRNKGNFPGRFSGRQFSNSRSEMNVSTLELGDSALYLCASIGLAGTDTQYFGPGTRLTVL.

This clonotype was seen a handful of times. The chain joins TRBV6-2 or TRBV6-3 to TRBJ2-5; D perhaps matches TRBD2 (6 bases). V was pared by 4 bases and J by 3 bases, with 18 bases between. The CDR3 is 16 amino acids. The germline V gene has CDR1 MNHEY and CDR2 SVGEGT. The CDR3 DNA reads as TGTGCCAGCAGTTTTGACCAGCGGGCCATGGAAGAGACCCAGTACTTC. Translation gives CASSFDQRAMEETQYF.

This clonotype was found a few times. V usage is TRBV27 and J usage is TRBJ2-1; tentatively, D is TRBD2 (5 bases). CDR1 is MNHEY, CDR2 SMNVEV, per germline (reference sequence). V gave up 3 bases and J gave up 0 bases, with 12 bases separating them. This CDR3 has 16 amino acids. CDR3 loop: CASSFGRASSYNEQFF. Written as DNA, the CDR3 is TGTGCCAGCAGTTTCGGGCGGGCTAGCTCCTACAATGAGCAGTTCTTC.

This clonotype occurred many times. This sequence joins TRBV27 and TRBJ1-4; TRBD1 is a possible D gene (5 bases). The V and J ends lost 7 bases and 4 bases respectively, with 16 bases between them. Germline V gene lookup returns CDR1 MNHEY and CDR2 SMNVEV (reference sequence). This CDR3 region has 15 residues. The CDR3 is CASTQRGAGNEKLFF. CDR3 sequence (DNA): TGTGCCAGCACCCAGAGGGGCGCGGGTAATGAAAAACTGTTTTTT.

Many counts were recorded for this clonotype. The gene calls are TRBV11-2 and TRBJ2-5, with D tentatively TRBD1 (6 bases). The CDR3 totals 14 residues. Trimming shortened V by 5 bases and J by 2 bases, and 12 bases separated the two germline ends. The V gene's germline CDR1 is SGHAT and CDR2 FQNNGV. The CDR3 region has the DNA TGTGCCAGCAGCAGGACAGCGTATCAAGAGACCCAGTACTTC. It translates to CASSRTAYQETQYF.

There are many counts of this clonotype. The gene calls are TRBV10-2 and TRBJ1-4; D not certain. V gave up 0 bases and J gave up 8 bases, with 4 bases separating them. Germline CDR1 WSHSY, CDR2 SAAADI. CDR3 length: 12 amino acids. The CDR3 reads CASSESTEKLFF. In nucleotides, the CDR3 is TGCGCCAGCAGTGAGTCGACAGAAAAACTGTTTTTT.

This clonotype was seen more than once but under ten times. The genes are TRBV18 and TRBJ1-1, with 10 bases aligning to TRBD1. Trimming at V came to 6 bases and at J to 4 bases, leaving 5 bases not matched to a gene. Germline V gene data show CDR1 as KGHSH and CDR2 as LQKENI. This CDR3 has 14 amino acids. The CDR3 protein is CASSRTGGSTEAFF. The CDR3 DNA follows: TGTGCCAGCTCGAGGACAGGGGGAAGCACTGAAGCTTTCTTT.

This clonotype came up many times. The chain uses TRBV28 and TRBJ1-2, with 7 nucleotides matching TRBD1. Per germline, CDR1 MDHEN and CDR2 SYDVKM. Trimming took 5 bases from V and 7 from J; bases not matched to a gene: 7. The CDR3 sequence is 13 residues long. The CDR3 nucleotides are TGTGCCAGCAGTCTGACAGGGCTCCGTGGCTACACCTTC. This codes for CASSLTGLRGYTF.

The rearrangement links TRBV7-3 to TRBJ2-2; D call uncertain. The CDR3 has 14 residues. The germline gives CDR1 SGHTA, CDR2 FQGTGA. The germline V and J ends were trimmed by 0 bases and 6 bases, with 8 bases remaining between them. Here the CDR3 reads CASSLTGRAGELFF. The CDR3 DNA sequence: TGTGCCAGCAGCTTAACGGGTCGGGCCGGGGAGCTGTTTTTT.

This clonotype was recorded a few times. A read error may explain this, as a much larger clone is one base away. The chain uses TRBV7-8 and TRBJ2-7; D might be TRBD1 or TRBD2, each matching 5 bases. Germline V gene sequence: CDR1 SGHVS, CDR2 FQNEAQ. Between the trimmed V and J ends, which lost 5 bases and 3 bases, there was a span of 17 bases. This CDR3 is 15 amino acids long. The CDR3 DNA is TGTGCCAGCAGCGCTAACGTCGGGACCATCTACGAGCAGTACTTC. This encodes CASSANVGTIYEQYF.

This clonotype appeared many times. The V gene is TRBV6-2 or TRBV6-3, the J gene TRBJ1-2; D ambiguous. From germline, CDR1 is MNHEY and CDR2 SVGEGT. This CDR3 region has 11 residues. Trimming removed 8 bases at V and 1 base at J, with 5 bases between. The CDR3, as DNA: TGTGCCAGCGGAGGTAACTATGGCTACACCTTC. This sequence encodes CASGGNYGYTF.

This clonotype was counted a few times. CDR3 in amino acids: CASSPTTPGTQYF. Written as DNA, the CDR3 is TGCGCCAGCAGCCCAACTACGCCGGGGACCCAGTACTTC. The genes are TRBV5-1 and TRBJ2-5, with D unclear. Trimming pared 4 bases from V and 7 bases from J, leaving 14 bases between. The CDR3 is made up of 13 amino acids. Germline-derived CDR1 and CDR2 are SGHRS and YFSETQ.

The chain has TRBV12-3 or TRBV12-4 and TRBJ1-3; D unclear. The CDR3 runs 12 residues. The V end was cut by 4 bases, the J end by 4 bases, with 5 bases between. CDR3 amino acids: CASSSAGNTIYF. The CDR3 bases are TGTGCCAGCAGTTCTGCGGGAAACACCATATATTTT.